This paragraph covers one T cell receptor beta chain sequence. This entry is derived from a study of CXCR3-negative and CXCR3-positive naive CD8 T cells. The libraries of TRB cDNA were constructed through 5' RACE using UMI labels. TCRdb re-called the 5' RACE reads and shows each CDR3 protein once, DNA omitted. The sample totals about 45,000 distinct CDR3 sequences. CDR3 size: 16 residues. Germline V gives CDR1 MDHEN, CDR2 SYDVKM. The clonotype originates from a human donor in good health. Some clones in this sample may be carry-over from other donors' samples. The chain has TRBV28 and TRBJ2-5; absent DNA, TCRdb's TRBD2 call cannot be checked. Sample: memory CD8+ T cells from blood. The CDR3 spells CASSSLGLDQQETQYF. The variable domain in full, with the rest retrieved from reference TRBV28 and TRBJ2-5, is DVKVTQSSRYLVKRTGEKVFLECVQDMDHENMFWYRQDPGLGLRLIYFSYDVKMKEKGDIPEGYSVSREKKERFSLILESASTNQTSMYLCASSSLGLDQQETQYFGPGTRLLVL.